This T cell receptor (beta chain) was sequenced in a study of CD8+ T cells in alopecia areata. Study results and limitations: Sequencing of scalp tissue also captures the resident alphabeta T cells of normal skin.

After isolation, RNA underwent reverse transcription to generate cDNA as the sequencing template. Assay: immunoSEQ multiplex PCR; the TCRdb copy retains only in-frame clones and omits some. The repertoire consists of about 110,000 clones, with 45% to 60% occurring once and the leading ten covering around 23%. Individuals with alopecia areata gave both lesional scalp punch biopsies and peripheral blood for collection. V shed 0 bases and J 2 bases; nucleotides not matched to a gene: 3. The CDR3 totals 15 residues. From germline, CDR1 is MNHEY and CDR2 SMNVEV (reference sequence). A word on this clone: The antigen is unknown.

This receptor was obtained from a human donor with alopecia areata. The sample comprised NKG2D-low CD8+ T cells sorted from blood. The chain carries TRBV27 and TRBJ2-7; 8 bases agree with TRBD1. This CDR3 reads CASSLSETGAYEQYF. In DNA form, the CDR3 reads TGTGCCAGCAGTTTATCTGAGACAGGGGCCTACGAGCAGTACTTC.